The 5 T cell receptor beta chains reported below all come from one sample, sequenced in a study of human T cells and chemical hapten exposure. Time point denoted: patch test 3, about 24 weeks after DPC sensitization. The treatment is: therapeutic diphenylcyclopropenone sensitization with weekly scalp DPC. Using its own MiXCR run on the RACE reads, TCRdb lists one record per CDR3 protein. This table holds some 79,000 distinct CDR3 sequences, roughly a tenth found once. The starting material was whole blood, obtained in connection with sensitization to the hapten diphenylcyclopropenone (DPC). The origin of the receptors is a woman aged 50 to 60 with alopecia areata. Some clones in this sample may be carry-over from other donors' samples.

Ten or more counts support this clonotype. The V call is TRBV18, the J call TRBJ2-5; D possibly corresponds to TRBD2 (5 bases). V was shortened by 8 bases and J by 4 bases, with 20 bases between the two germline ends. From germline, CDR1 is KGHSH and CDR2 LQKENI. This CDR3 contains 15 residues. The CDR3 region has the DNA TGTGCCAGCACCGACTTCGGACTGGATGGAGAGACCCAGTACTTC. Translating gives CASTDFGLDGETQYF. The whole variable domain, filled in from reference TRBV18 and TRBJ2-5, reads NAGVMQNPRHLVRRRGQEARLRCSPMKGHSHVYWYRQLPEEGLKFMVYLQKENIIDESGMPKERFSAEFPKEGPSILRIQQVVRGDSAAYFCASTDFGLDGETQYFGPGTRLLVL.

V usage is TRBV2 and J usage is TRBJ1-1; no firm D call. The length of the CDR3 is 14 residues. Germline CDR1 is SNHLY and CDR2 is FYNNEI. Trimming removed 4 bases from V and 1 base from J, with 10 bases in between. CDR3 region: CASSVTGRNTEAFF. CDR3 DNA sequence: TGTGCCAGCAGTGTTACTGGAAGGAACACTGAAGCTTTCTTT. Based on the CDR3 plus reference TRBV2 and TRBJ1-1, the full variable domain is EPEVTQTPSHQVTQMGQEVILRCVPISNHLYFYWYRQILGQKVEFLVSFYNNEISEKSEIFDDQFSVERPDGSNFTLKIRSTKLEDSAMYFCASSVTGRNTEAFFGQGTRLTVV.

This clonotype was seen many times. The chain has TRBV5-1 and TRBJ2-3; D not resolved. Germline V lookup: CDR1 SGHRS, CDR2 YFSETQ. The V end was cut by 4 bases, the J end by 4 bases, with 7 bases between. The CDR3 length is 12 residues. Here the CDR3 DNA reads TGCGCCAGCAGCCAGAATTCAGATACGCAGTATTTT. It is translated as CASSQNSDTQYF. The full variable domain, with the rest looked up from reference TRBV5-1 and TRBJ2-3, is KAGVTQTPRYLIKTRGQQVTLSCSPISGHRSVSWYQQTPGQGLQFLFEYFSETQRNKGNFPGRFSGRQFSNSRSEMNVSTLELGDSALYLCASSQNSDTQYFGPGTRLTVL.

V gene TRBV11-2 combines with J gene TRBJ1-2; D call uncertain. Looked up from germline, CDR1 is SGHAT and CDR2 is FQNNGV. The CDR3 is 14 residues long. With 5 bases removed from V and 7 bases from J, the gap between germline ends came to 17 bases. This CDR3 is CASSPRRLRGGYTF. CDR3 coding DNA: TGTGCCAGCAGCCCCCGCAGGCTTCGTGGTGGCTACACCTTC.

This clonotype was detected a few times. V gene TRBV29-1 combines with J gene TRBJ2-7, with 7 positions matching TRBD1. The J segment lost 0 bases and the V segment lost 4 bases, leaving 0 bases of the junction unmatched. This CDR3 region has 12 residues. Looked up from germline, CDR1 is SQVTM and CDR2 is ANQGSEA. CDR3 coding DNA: TGCAGCGTTGGGGACAGCTCCTACGAGCAGTACTTC. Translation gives CSVGDSSYEQYF.